This TCR beta chain was captured in a study (TCRdb year 2016). This clonotype was seen ten or more times. Which antigen it targets is not known. No base-level quality is on record; no much larger clone is a single base apart. Library method: RT-PCR. Sequencing instrument: Illumina MiSeq. In-frame beta chains were kept once TCRdb had trimmed the public reads at Q25 with fastp and called clones with MiXCR. Rows merge per CDR3 protein into single entries with the most common DNA and genes. Across this sample there are fewer than 800,000 distinct CDR3 sequences, with approximately 15% seen only once. The top ten clones comprise roughly 3.6% of the sample. From cysteine to phenylalanine, the CDR3 is 14 amino acids long. Left in the record is the CDR3 DNA by itself, 42 bases read in frame from the first base. For CDR1 and CDR2, the germline V gene lists SGHTA and FQGNSA. Deletion took 1 base off V and 3 bases off J, with a span of 10 bases between the germline ends.

This TCR was sampled from a female donor in good health, serving as a healthy control. The chain joins TRBV7-2 to TRBJ2-7; no D segment can be confidently identified. Sequencing was done on a sample of memory CD4+ T cells from blood. Read as DNA, the sequence is TGTGCCAGCAGCTTAGGTCACGGCGTCTACGAGCAGTACTTC. Protein translation: CASSLGHGVYEQYF.